The 8 T cell receptor beta chains below all came from one sample that was sequenced in a study of blood T cell repertoires in COVID-19. Profiled with immunoSEQ multiplex PCR; TCRdb holds only in-frame clones, not every one. The repertoire holds about 30,000 clones, with approximately 80% as singletons. Sequenced sample: peripheral blood. Source of these receptors: an elderly man with acute or convalescent COVID-19.

The chain combines TRBV4-3 with TRBJ1-2; 9 nucleotides match TRBD1. V lost 4 bases and J lost 2; bases outside the gene matches: 8. CDR3 length: 16 residues. Per the germline V gene, CDR1 is LGHNA and CDR2 is YSLEER. DNA for the CDR3: TGCGCCAGCAGCCGGACCCGAGGACAGGGGAACTATGGCTACACCTTC. This encodes CASSRTRGQGNYGYTF.

V gene TRBV12-3 or TRBV12-4 combines with J gene TRBJ2-3; 9 nucleotides line up with TRBD1. J gave up 6 bases and V 6 bases, and 4 bases lay outside the gene matches. The CDR3 runs 13 residues. CDR3: CASRRDRVDTQYF. As DNA, the CDR3 is TGTGCCAGCAGAAGGGACAGGGTGGATACGCAGTATTTT.

V is TRBV5-1 and J is TRBJ1-1, with D possibly being TRBD1 (5 bases). Germline lookup yields CDR1 SGHRS and CDR2 YFSETQ. The V end lost 4 bases, the J end lost 3 bases, and 16 bases lay between the germline ends. This CDR3 contains 15 residues. CDR3 residues: CASSTSPGGDTEAFF. The DNA of the CDR3 is TGCGCCAGCAGCACATCCCCAGGAGGGGACACTGAAGCTTTCTTT. The full variable domain, with the rest looked up from reference TRBV5-1 and TRBJ1-1, is KAGVTQTPRYLIKTRGQQVTLSCSPISGHRSVSWYQQTPGQGLQFLFEYFSETQRNKGNFPGRFSGRQFSNSRSEMNVSTLELGDSALYLCASSTSPGGDTEAFFGQGTRLTVV.

The rearrangement links TRBV5-6 to TRBJ1-1, with D tentatively TRBD1 (6 bases). V lost 4 bases and J lost 0, with 13 bases in between. The CDR3 contains 15 residues. Germline V lookup: CDR1 SGHDT, CDR2 YYEEEE. CDR3 sequence: CASSTGTSMNTEAFF. DNA of the CDR3: TGTGCCAGCAGCACGGGGACATCGATGAACACTGAAGCTTTCTTT.

This chain joins TRBV27 and TRBJ2-3; tentative D call: TRBD1 (5 bases). Trimming removed 5 bases from V and 3 bases from J, with 18 bases in between. Germline assignment: CDR1 MNHEY and CDR2 SMNVEV (reference sequence). The CDR3 loop spans 16 amino acids. CDR3 loop: CASSGLGKGITDTQYF. CDR3 DNA: TGTGCCAGCAGTGGGCTGGGGAAGGGGATTACAGATACGCAGTATTTT.

V gene TRBV5-1 combines with J gene TRBJ1-1; 7 bases align to TRBD1. Germline loops: CDR1 SGHRS, CDR2 YFSETQ. The CDR3 extends over 13 amino acids. V shed 6 bases and J 3 bases; nucleotides not matched to a gene: 5. The CDR3 protein is CASNPTGYTEAFF. The CDR3 bases are TGCGCCAGCAATCCGACAGGGTACACTGAAGCTTTCTTT.

The V call is TRBV6-1, the J call TRBJ2-5; possibly TRBD2 for D (6 bases). This CDR3 has 14 amino acids. In germline, CDR1 is MNHNS, CDR2 SASEGT. Trimming removed 3 bases from V and 1 base from J, with 9 bases in between. CDR3 loop: CASSDWGVQETQYF. The CDR3, as DNA: TGTGCCAGCAGTGATTGGGGGGTCCAAGAGACCCAGTACTTC.

The chain carries TRBV19 and TRBJ2-3; tentatively, D is TRBD2 (6 bases). Trimming cost V 6 bases and J 0 bases, with 19 bases left between them. The length of the CDR3 is 17 residues. Germline V lookup: CDR1 LNHDA, CDR2 SQIVND (reference sequence). The CDR3 protein is CASRLARDLASTDTQYF. DNA of the CDR3: TGTGCCAGTAGGCTAGCGAGGGACCTTGCTAGCACAGATACGCAGTATTTT.